This T cell receptor beta chain was recovered during a study of blood T cell repertoires in COVID-19. Study-wide background: COVID-19 samples collected from the United States, Italy and Spain covered acute and convalescent phases. Nucleic acid was either cDNA or gDNA, and it came from T cells, B-cell-depleted T cells, or PBMCs.

Under the authors' procedure: Reference gene primer amplification in the assay estimated nucleated cell counts. The method was immunoSEQ multiplex PCR; TCRdb's version includes in-frame clones alone and lacks a portion of them. That table gives V, J and clone size, and the DNA gave D and trimming. The data show under 250,000 clones, around 87% seen once. The CDR3 is 13 residues long. The V and J ends lost 2 bases and 6 bases respectively, with 8 bases between them. CDR1 and CDR2 from the germline V gene are SGHTA and FQGTGA. The sequenced sample was peripheral blood. The TCR comes from a woman in her 70s with active or convalescent COVID-19. This sequence joins TRBV7-3 and TRBJ2-1; D is uncertain. The CDR3 sequence is CASSLLPSNEQFF. In nucleotides, the CDR3 is TGTGCCAGCAGCTTACTACCTTCCAATGAGCAGTTCTTC.